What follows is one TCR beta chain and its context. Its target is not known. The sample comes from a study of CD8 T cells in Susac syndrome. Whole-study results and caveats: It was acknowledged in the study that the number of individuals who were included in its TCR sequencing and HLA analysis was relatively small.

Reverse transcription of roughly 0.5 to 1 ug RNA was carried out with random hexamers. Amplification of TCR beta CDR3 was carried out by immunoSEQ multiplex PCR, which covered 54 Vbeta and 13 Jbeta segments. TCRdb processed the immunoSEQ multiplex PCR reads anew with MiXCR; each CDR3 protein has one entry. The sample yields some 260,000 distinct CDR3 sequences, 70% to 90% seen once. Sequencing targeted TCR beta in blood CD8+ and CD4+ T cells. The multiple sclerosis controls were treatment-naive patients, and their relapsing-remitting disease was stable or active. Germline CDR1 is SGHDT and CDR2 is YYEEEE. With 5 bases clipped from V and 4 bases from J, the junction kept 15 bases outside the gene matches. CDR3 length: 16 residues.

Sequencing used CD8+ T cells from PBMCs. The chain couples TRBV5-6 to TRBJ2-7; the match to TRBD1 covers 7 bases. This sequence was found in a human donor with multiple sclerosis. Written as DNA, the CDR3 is TGTGCCAGCAGACACGACAGGGACCATAACCCGTACGAGCAGTACTTC. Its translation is CASRHDRDHNPYEQYF.